The 28 T cell receptor beta chains below were found in one sample sequenced in a study of persistence of HIV-infected CD4 T cells. No antigen has been assigned to these receptors. Sequencing used immunoSEQ version 4 in survey mode. Sequencing was performed with immunoSEQ multiplex PCR; in TCRdb, only in-frame clones are kept and a portion is missing. This sample has under 40,000 clones; 82% occur once, and the top ten carry nearly 6.5%. Stimulation used approximately 9.5 ug/mL lysate from CMV-infected fibroblasts. Sorted nonresponding memory CD4+ T cells were CD40L-negative, CD69-negative, CD45RO-high. Specimen: CD4+ T cells sorted from PBMCs after approximately 19-hour stimulation, collected from a patient who received antiretroviral therapy. All receptors derive from an adult woman with HIV who was CMV-seropositive.

V gene TRBV10-3 combines with J gene TRBJ2-7, with 9 bases aligning to TRBD1. J lost 4 bases, V lost 4 bases, and 5 bases had no gene match. The germline gives CDR1 ENHRY, CDR2 SYGVKD. The CDR3 consists of 14 residues. The DNA for the CDR3 is TGTGCCATCAGTGCGTCGGGACAGGGTTACGAGCAGTACTTC. Protein sequence: CAISASGQGYEQYF.

This clone occurred a few times. V and J are TRBV21-1 and TRBJ1-1. TRBV21-1 is a listed pseudogene. There are 16 residues in the CDR3. In nucleotides, the CDR3 is TGTGCCAGCAGCCCCAACCCAAAGGTAAGTCGGGCTGAAGCTTTCTTT. Residues: CASSPNPKVSRAEAFF.

The chain carries TRBV6-5 and TRBJ2-5, with TRBD2 matching 8 bases. The CDR3 sequence is 15 residues long. The V gene's germline CDR1 is MNHEY and CDR2 SVGAGI. V trimming: 8 bases; J trimming: 2 bases; junction bases outside the gene matches: 10. The CDR3 nucleotides are TGTGCCAGCGCACCCGGGGGGGCAGGGCAAGAGACCCAGTACTTC. Encoded protein: CASAPGGAGQETQYF.

This clone has a single count. The chain couples TRBV4-1 to TRBJ2-5; TRBD2 aligns across 8 bases. The CDR3 extends over 17 amino acids. Germline CDR1 MGHRA, CDR2 YSYEKL. Trimming removed 0 bases from V and 0 bases from J; junction bases left unmatched: 6. The CDR3 loop reads CASSQESLAGHQETQYF. The DNA of the CDR3 is TGCGCCAGCAGCCAAGAGAGTCTAGCGGGCCACCAAGAGACCCAGTACTTC.

V and J are TRBV5-4 and TRBJ2-7, with TRBD1 matching 12 bases. The CDR3 extends over 16 amino acids. The J segment lost 2 bases and the V segment lost 4 bases, leaving 7 bases of the junction unmatched. Germline V gene lookup returns CDR1 SGHNT and CDR2 YYREEE (reference sequence). The CDR3 here is CASSPKGQGAAYEQYF. Written as DNA, the CDR3 is TGTGCCAGCAGCCCGAAGGGACAGGGGGCTGCCTACGAGCAGTACTTC.

This clone was observed a few times. The V gene is TRBV4-2, the J gene TRBJ1-5; 11 nucleotides match TRBD1. V trimming: 1 base; J trimming: 11 bases; junction bases outside the gene matches: 13. Germline CDR1 reads LGHNA; CDR2 reads YNFKEQ. This CDR3 spans 17 amino acids. CDR3 region: CASSQASGQGAVWSQHF. The DNA of the CDR3 is TGTGCCAGCAGCCAAGCGTCTGGACAGGGGGCAGTTTGGTCCCAGCATTTT.

The genes are TRBV7-3 and TRBJ2-3, with D possibly matching TRBD1 (5 bases). With 5 bases removed from V and 2 bases from J, the gap between germline ends came to 14 bases. The CDR3 has 15 residues. The germline gives CDR1 SGHTA, CDR2 FQGTGA. The CDR3 DNA reads TGTGCCAGCAGCGCCCGACAGAGTTTCACAGATACGCAGTATTTT. Protein sequence: CASSARQSFTDTQYF.

The DNA for the CDR3 is TGTGCCAGCAAGGGGCCGGGAGTTAACAATGAGCAGTTCTTC. The encoded protein is CASKGPGVNNEQFF. The gene calls are TRBV7-9 and TRBJ2-1; tentatively, D is TRBD2 (6 bases). Trimming took 7 bases from V and 5 from J, leaving 15 bases between them. This CDR3 is built from 14 residues. CDR1 and CDR2 from the germline V gene are SEHNR and FQNEAQ (reference sequence).

The chain combines TRBV6-5 with TRBJ2-1; 9 bases fit TRBD2. V trimming: 9 bases; J trimming: 4 bases; junction bases outside the gene matches: 7. This CDR3 is built from 14 residues. Germline V gives CDR1 MNHEY, CDR2 SVGAGI. The chain's CDR3 is CASRGLAVYNEQFF. As DNA, the CDR3 is TGTGCCAGTAGGGGACTAGCTGTTTACAATGAGCAGTTCTTC.

J is TRBJ2-1 and V is TRBV12-3 or TRBV12-4; unclear D gene. V was trimmed by 6 bases and J by 7 bases, leaving 13 bases between them. This CDR3 contains 13 residues. CDR3 residues: CASRLNEMNEQFF. The CDR3 DNA reads as TGTGCCAGCAGACTCAACGAGATGAATGAGCAGTTCTTC.

The rearrangement uses TRBV9 and TRBJ2-1; 11 nucleotides agree with TRBD1. The CDR3 runs 16 residues. V lost 4 bases and J lost 8; bases outside the gene matches: 11. Germline V gives CDR1 SGDLS, CDR2 YYNGEE. CDR3 loop: CASSLAPGTGGDEQFF. In DNA, the CDR3 is TGTGCCAGCAGCCTAGCGCCCGGGACAGGGGGTGATGAGCAGTTCTTC.

The chain combines TRBV9 with TRBJ1-1; D unresolved. The V gene's germline CDR1 is SGDLS and CDR2 YYNGEE. CDR3 length: 16 amino acids. V was trimmed by 0 bases and J by 4 bases, leaving 16 bases between them. The CDR3 protein is CASSVGPTRTGTEAFF. The DNA of the CDR3 is TGTGCCAGCAGCGTAGGTCCGACTCGCACGGGCACTGAAGCTTTCTTT. Using reference TRBV9 and TRBJ1-1 for the parts outside the CDR3, the full variable domain is DSGVTQTPKHLITATGQRVTLRCSPRSGDLSVYWYQQSLDQGLQFLIQYYNGEERAKGNILERFSAQQFPDLHSELNLSSLELGDSALYFCASSVGPTRTGTEAFFGQGTRLTVV.

This clone was picked up a small number of times. The rearrangement uses TRBV7-9 and TRBJ1-1; 9 bases line up with TRBD1. V lost 1 base to trimming and J lost 6 bases; unmatched junction nucleotides: 6. The V gene's germline CDR1 is SEHNR and CDR2 FQNEAQ (reference sequence). The CDR3 covers 15 residues. In nucleotides, the CDR3 is TGTGCCAGCAGCTTAGATGGACAGGGGTCCGCTGAAGCTTTCTTT. Its protein product is CASSLDGQGSAEAFF.

This chain links TRBV18 with TRBJ1-4, with 10 bases fitting TRBD1. This CDR3 is built from 15 residues. J was trimmed by 8 bases and V by 3 bases; bases with no gene match: 6. The germline gives CDR1 KGHSH, CDR2 LQKENI. In nucleotides, the CDR3 is TGTGCCAGCTCACCGAGTGGGACAGGGGAGGAAAAACTGTTTTTT. Translated: CASSPSGTGEEKLFF.

V and J are TRBV7-8 and TRBJ1-6; tentative D call: TRBD1 (5 bases). The length of the CDR3 is 15 residues. Germline-derived CDR1 and CDR2 are SGHVS and FQNEAQ. V lost 3 bases, J lost 7 bases, and 13 bases lay in between. CDR3 residues: CASSFGGDRNSPLHF. As DNA, the CDR3 is TGTGCCAGCAGCTTCGGAGGGGATAGAAATTCACCCCTCCACTTT.

The chain uses TRBV9 and TRBJ2-1; 11 bases line up with TRBD2. Trimming at V came to 0 bases and at J to 6 bases, leaving 5 bases not matched to a gene. Germline-derived CDR1 and CDR2 are SGDLS and YYNGEE. The CDR3 runs 16 residues. Here the CDR3 reads CASSVVPSGGRNEQFF. The DNA for the CDR3 is TGTGCCAGCAGCGTAGTACCTAGCGGGGGGCGCAATGAGCAGTTCTTC.

The rearrangement joins TRBV5-5 to TRBJ2-3; D is unclear. The CDR3 runs to 16 residues. The V end was cut by 4 bases, the J end by 1 base, with 16 bases between. Germline V gene lookup returns CDR1 SGHKS and CDR2 YYEKEE (reference sequence). Here the CDR3 DNA reads TGTGCCAGCAGCGTAATTCCCCCTTCGGGCACAGATACGCAGTATTTT. Its translation is CASSVIPPSGTDTQYF.

The rearrangement joins TRBV5-1 to TRBJ2-5; 8 positions agree with TRBD1. J was trimmed by 1 base and V by 3 bases; bases with no gene match: 11. CDR1 and CDR2 (germline): SGHRS, YFSETQ. The CDR3 consists of 17 residues. The DNA of the CDR3 is TGCGCCAGCAGCTCCTCAGGACAGGGTCGAGGCCAAGAGACCCAGTACTTC. Translation: CASSSSGQGRGQETQYF.

This clone showed up just a few times. The rearrangement uses TRBV12-3 or TRBV12-4 and TRBJ1-1, with D hard to call. This CDR3 has 13 residues. Trimming cost V 3 bases and J 2 bases, with 7 bases left between them. The DNA of the CDR3 is TGTGCCAGCAGTTTGAGGGTAAACACTGAAGCTTTCTTT. Translated, it gives CASSLRVNTEAFF.

The CDR3 region is CASSAGGRDNEQFF. The CDR3 bases are TGTGCCAGCAGCGCCGGGGGCCGGGACAATGAGCAGTTCTTC. This chain links TRBV9 with TRBJ2-1; either TRBD1 or TRBD2 may fit D (6 bases each). Germline V gives CDR1 SGDLS, CDR2 YYNGEE. The CDR3 runs to 14 residues. V was cut by 3 bases and J by 5 bases, with 12 bases left in between.

The chain uses TRBV5-6 and TRBJ2-7; D is uncertain. This CDR3 region has 13 residues. In germline, CDR1 is SGHDT, CDR2 YYEEEE. The V end was cut by 7 bases, the J end by 5 bases, with 16 bases between. The CDR3 sequence: CASSRGWENEQYF. CDR3 DNA sequence: TGTGCCAGCTCCCGAGGCTGGGAAAACGAGCAGTACTTC.

The rearrangement links TRBV24-1 to TRBJ2-6; a possible D gene is TRBD1 (7 bases). Germline values: CDR1 KGHDR, CDR2 SFDVKD. Trimming removed 10 bases from V and 2 bases from J, with 11 bases in between. The CDR3 consists of 14 residues. The CDR3 region is CATSGGPGANVLTF. CDR3 nucleotide sequence: TGTGCCACGTCAGGGGGGCCTGGGGCCAACGTCCTGACTTTC.

The V call is TRBV9, the J call TRBJ2-7; 9 bases are a match to TRBD1. This CDR3 has 16 amino acids. Germline-derived CDR1 and CDR2 are SGDLS and YYNGEE. Losses at the gene ends were 2 bases for V and 2 bases for J; bases not matched to a gene: 8. The CDR3 coding sequence is TGTGCCAGCAGCGTGGGCTCCGGGACAGGGCCCTACGAGCAGTACTTC. Translated: CASSVGSGTGPYEQYF.

In its sample, this clone was seen a few times. The rearrangement links TRBV18 to TRBJ1-6, with TRBD1 matching 10 bases. In germline, CDR1 is KGHSH, CDR2 LQKENI. V lost 2 bases to trimming and J lost 10 bases; unmatched junction nucleotides: 5. This CDR3 region has 15 residues. CDR3 residues: CASSPDRGPSSPLHF. As DNA, the CDR3 is TGTGCCAGCTCACCAGACAGGGGGCCAAGCTCACCCCTCCACTTT.

The gene calls are TRBV2 and TRBJ1-5; 10 bases are a match to TRBD1. The V gene's germline CDR1 is SNHLY and CDR2 FYNNEI. The CDR3 runs to 17 residues. With 2 bases clipped from V and 9 bases from J, the junction kept 13 bases outside the gene matches. The CDR3: CASSERVGQGNVSPQHF. In DNA form, the CDR3 reads TGTGCCAGCAGTGAACGGGTGGGACAGGGGAACGTTTCGCCCCAGCATTTT.

This clone was observed a single time. The chain joins TRBV6-2 or TRBV6-3 to TRBJ2-5; TRBD2 aligns across 9 bases. The CDR3 consists of 14 residues. With V trimmed by 6 bases and J by 5 bases, 7 bases remained unmatched. Per the germline V gene, CDR1 is MNHEY and CDR2 is SVGEGT. CDR3 coding DNA: TGTGCCAGCAGCCGAGGGACTAGCCGGGAGACCCAGTACTTC. Its translation: CASSRGTSRETQYF.

The DNA of the CDR3 is TGTGCCACCAGTGATTCGGGAGTTGGCAATGAGCAGTTCTTC. This translates into CATSDSGVGNEQFF. This chain links TRBV24-1 with TRBJ2-1; TRBD2 is a possible D gene (6 bases). Trimming stripped 2 bases from V and 6 bases from J, with 10 bases between. This CDR3 contains 14 residues. In germline, CDR1 is KGHDR, CDR2 SFDVKD.

V gene TRBV6-4 combines with J gene TRBJ1-1; possible D gene TRBD1, 6 bases. Germline loops: CDR1 MRHNA, CDR2 SNTAGT. With 0 bases removed from V and 4 bases from J, the gap between germline ends came to 9 bases. The CDR3 is 14 amino acids. Written as DNA, the CDR3 is TGTGCCAGCAGTGACTCGAACAGGGCCACTGAAGCTTTCTTT. Protein sequence: CASSDSNRATEAFF.